This T cell receptor (beta chain) was sequenced for a study of T-cell reconstitution after alpha-beta-depleted transplantation in children. Study outcomes and limitations: Among T cells one year after transplant, newly produced cells accounted for most counts and diversity. Surviving recipient T cells and thymic progenitors underlay high day-60 TCRbeta diversity in some patients. It was reported that alpha-beta T cells came from several hundred expanded graft clones (about two months after transplant).

To note about this clonotype: Its antigen is not identified.

The authors prepared the TCRbeta library with unique molecular identifiers. One entry per CDR3 protein results from TCRdb running MiXCR on the PCR reads. This sample has more than 85,000 distinct CDR3 sequences; 4.5% to 7.5% occur once, and the top ten carry around 5.6%. J was trimmed by 2 bases and V by 6 bases; bases with no gene match: 12. CDR3 size: 16 residues. The germline gives CDR1 DFQATT, CDR2 SNEGSKA (reference sequence). The chain employs TRBV20-1 and TRBJ2-5, with 10 bases aligning to TRBD1. The starting material was PBMCs, mostly from graft donor cells, obtained 60 days after TCRalphabeta/CD19-depleted stem cell transplant. The TCR sequence derives from a female patient aged 2-15 years who had a stem cell transplant for Fanconi anemia, so the T cells may come from the graft donor. For the CDR3, the DNA is TGCAGTGCCCCCCCATGGGGACAGGGGTTTCAAGAGACCCAGTACTTC. Amino acids: CSAPPWGQGFQETQYF.